The next 31 T cell receptor beta chains were all read from a single sample in a study of shared clonotypes between healthy human individuals. Here immunoSEQ multiplex PCR was the method, and the copy in TCRdb shows in-frame clones only, minus some. The repertoire has under 2,000,000 clones, roughly 94% of them found once; the top ten carry approximately 1%. Terminally differentiated effector memory CD45RA+ cells were left out of the naive CD8 fraction, which was CD45RO-negative and positively selected for CCR7. Sequenced input: naive CD8+ T cells sorted from blood. Receptors were obtained from a man younger than 30 in good health.

The chain combines TRBV6-6 with TRBJ2-5, with a weak D call TRBD2 (5 bases). The end of the DNA aligns better with TRBJ2-7, so the J call may be wrong. The germline V gene encodes CDR1 MNHNY and CDR2 SVGAGI (reference sequence). The CDR3 totals 14 residues. This CDR3 reads CASSPSGNAYEQYF. The CDR3 coding sequence is TGTGCCAGCAGTCCCAGCGGAAACGCCTACGAGCAGTACTTC.

This clone occurred once. The rearrangement links TRBV13 to TRBJ2-7, with D perhaps TRBD2 (5 bases). V lost 5 bases and J 5 bases, leaving 19 bases between the germline ends. This CDR3 has 15 amino acids. Germline-derived CDR1 and CDR2 are PRHDT and FYEKMQ (reference sequence). CDR3 nucleotides: TGTGCCAGCAGCCACCGCCGAGGGTTAGCCCACGAGCAGTACTTC. This sequence encodes CASSHRRGLAHEQYF.

The rearrangement links TRBV10-2 to TRBJ1-1; D may be TRBD1 (5 bases). The CDR3 is made up of 19 amino acids. Trimming took 2 bases from V and 0 from J, leaving 22 bases between them. In germline, CDR1 is WSHSY, CDR2 SAAADI. For the CDR3, the DNA is TGCGCCAGCAGTGAGCGTAAGGGGCAGGGTCGGAACATGAACACTGAAGCTTTCTTT. Translation: CASSERKGQGRNMNTEAFF.

The rearrangement links TRBV4-1 to TRBJ1-4, with 10 bases identical to TRBD1. The V gene's germline CDR1 is MGHRA and CDR2 YSYEKL. V was pared by 3 bases and J by 8 bases, with 6 bases of the junction left unmatched. The CDR3 is 15 amino acids. CDR3 sequence: CASSQRQGAGEKLFF. The CDR3 nucleotides are TGCGCCAGCAGCCAGCGACAGGGGGCGGGGGAAAAACTGTTTTTT.

This clone was detected only a few times. One junction end does not reproduce the germline sequence, and a read error may be involved. This rearrangement joins TRBV7-7 to TRBJ2-2; TRBD1 aligns across 7 bases. Germline CDR1 reads SSHAT; CDR2 reads FNYEAQ (reference sequence). This CDR3 is 13 amino acids long. The CDR3 bases are TGTGCTAGCAGCTTGAGACAGGGCGGGGAGCTGTTTTTT. Translation gives CASSLRQGGELFF. Using reference TRBV7-7 and TRBJ2-2 for the parts outside the CDR3, the full variable domain is GAGVSQSPRYKVTKRGQDVTLRCDPISSHATLYWYQQALGQGPEFLTYFNYEAQPDKSGLPSDRFSAERPEGSISTLTIQRTEQRDSAMYRCASSLRQGGELFFGEGSRLTVL.

The chain combines TRBV2 with TRBJ2-1, with D possibly matching TRBD2 (7 bases). The V gene's germline CDR1 is SNHLY and CDR2 FYNNEI. This CDR3 has 13 residues. Trimming took 7 bases from V and 7 from J, leaving 14 bases between them. The CDR3 reads CASNTGGGNEQFF. In nucleotides, the CDR3 is TGTGCCAGCAATACGGGGGGCGGGAATGAGCAGTTCTTC.

This chain links TRBV23-1 with TRBJ1-1; 9 bases are shared with TRBD1. TRBV23-1 counts as an open reading frame of uncertain function. With 3 bases clipped from V and 6 bases from J, the junction kept 11 bases outside the gene matches. The CDR3 sequence is 16 residues long. The CDR3 is CASSQIPGQGGPEAFF. The CDR3 DNA reads TGCGCCAGCAGTCAGATTCCGGGACAGGGAGGGCCTGAAGCTTTCTTT.

V is TRBV28 and J is TRBJ2-7; D call uncertain. Germline V gene data show CDR1 as MDHEN and CDR2 as SYDVKM. The V gene lost 2 bases and the J gene lost 7 bases, with 12 bases spanning the gap. The CDR3 runs to 13 residues. CDR3 amino acids: CASSLVTQTEQYF. The CDR3 DNA sequence: TGTGCCAGCAGTTTAGTGACACAGACTGAGCAGTACTTC.

A remark on this clone: The sample has other DNA sequences that encode this CDR3 too. The chain is built from TRBV6-5 and TRBJ2-7, with D perhaps TRBD2 (6 bases). There are 13 residues in the CDR3. CDR1 MNHEY and CDR2 SVGAGI come from the germline V gene. The V and J ends lost 4 bases and 4 bases respectively, with 11 bases between them. CDR3 protein: CASSSGLGYEQYF. The CDR3 DNA reads TGTGCCAGCAGTTCGGGACTCGGATACGAGCAGTACTTC.

This chain links TRBV2 with TRBJ2-1; 7 bases map to TRBD1. The V segment lost 1 base and the J segment 4 bases; nucleotides outside the gene matches: 4. CDR3 length: 15 residues. In germline, CDR1 is SNHLY, CDR2 FYNNEI. CDR3 loop: CASSEGGTEYNEQFF. CDR3 DNA sequence: TGTGCCAGCAGTGAAGGGGGGACAGAATACAATGAGCAGTTCTTC.

This clone was counted a single time. This chain uses TRBV7-9 with TRBJ2-3; TRBD2 matches 8 bases. Germline CDR1 is SEHNR and CDR2 is FQNEAQ (reference sequence). CDR3 length equals 17 residues. J was trimmed by 2 bases and V by 0 bases; bases with no gene match: 7. This chain's CDR3 is CASSLASGGTFTDTQYF. DNA for the CDR3: TGTGCCAGCAGCTTAGCGTCGGGGGGGACCTTCACAGATACGCAGTATTTT.

This rearrangement joins TRBV30 to TRBJ2-7; 10 bases fit TRBD1. Germline loops: CDR1 GTSNPN, CDR2 SVGIG (reference sequence). The CDR3 is 14 amino acids. J lost 5 bases, V lost 2 bases, and 6 bases had no gene match. The CDR3 region has the DNA TGTGCCTGGAGTACCGGGACAGGGGTAAACGAGCAGTACTTC. It translates to CAWSTGTGVNEQYF.

Concerning this clone: This same CDR3 is encoded by further DNA sequences in the sample. The chain couples TRBV27 to TRBJ2-6, with D unresolved. With 3 bases removed from V and 4 bases from J, the gap between germline ends came to 4 bases. The CDR3 runs 13 residues. CDR1 and CDR2 from the germline V gene are MNHEY and SMNVEV (reference sequence). In DNA form, the CDR3 reads TGTGCCAGCAGTTTGGCCGGGGCCAACGTCCTGACTTTC. As protein: CASSLAGANVLTF.

This clone has only one observation. The V call is TRBV5-1, the J call TRBJ1-1; 7 bases match TRBD1. The germline CDR1 and CDR2 sequences are SGHRS and YFSETQ. Trimming took 0 bases from V and 1 from J; bases not matched to a gene: 6. The CDR3 extends over 16 amino acids. CDR3 sequence reads: CASSLAWTGTNTEAFF. CDR3 in DNA: TGCGCCAGCAGCTTGGCCTGGACAGGAACGAACACTGAAGCTTTCTTT.

The genes are TRBV27 and TRBJ2-3, with 14 positions matching TRBD2. The CDR3 is made up of 19 amino acids. V was clipped by 3 bases and J by 5 bases; unmatched bases: 13. Germline V lookup: CDR1 MNHEY, CDR2 SMNVEV (reference sequence). The CDR3 DNA sequence: TGTGCCAGCAGTTTCCTCGGACTAGCGGGGGGCCCTACGAGAGATACGCAGTATTTT. Its protein is CASSFLGLAGGPTRDTQYF.

This clone was recorded once. This chain uses TRBV10-2 with TRBJ2-5, with D perhaps matching TRBD1 (6 bases). From germline, CDR1 is WSHSY and CDR2 SAAADI. This CDR3 contains 13 residues. V lost 6 bases and J 1 base, leaving 9 bases between the germline ends. The DNA of the CDR3 is TGCGCCAGCAGGGCGACAGGCCAAGAGACCCAGTACTTC. This encodes CASRATGQETQYF.

The J gene is TRBJ2-7, the V gene TRBV10-1; 9 bases agree with TRBD1. Germline V gene data show CDR1 as WNHNN and CDR2 as SYGVQD (reference sequence). Unmatched junction bases numbered 4, after V lost 0 bases and J lost 4 bases. This CDR3 spans 15 amino acids. DNA of the CDR3: TGCGCCAGCAGTGAGTCCCCGGACAGGGGATACGAGCAGTACTTC. Its translation: CASSESPDRGYEQYF.

The gene calls are TRBV9 and TRBJ1-2, with 8 bases that match TRBD1. The trim removed 3 bases at V and 8 bases at J, leaving 6 bases unmatched. There are 13 residues in the CDR3. The germline CDR1 and CDR2 sequences are SGDLS and YYNGEE. The CDR3: CASSAGQGEGYTF. The CDR3 DNA reads as TGTGCCAGCAGCGCAGGACAGGGAGAGGGCTACACCTTC.

This rearrangement joins TRBV29-1 to TRBJ2-1; TRBD1 aligns across 8 bases. J was trimmed by 1 base and V by 3 bases; bases with no gene match: 11. Per germline, CDR1 SQVTM and CDR2 ANQGSEA. The CDR3 is made up of 17 amino acids. Written as DNA, the CDR3 is TGCAGCGTTGAGGGGACAGGAGATACCCGTTCCTACAATGAGCAGTTCTTC. Protein sequence: CSVEGTGDTRSYNEQFF.

V gene TRBV7-9 combines with J gene TRBJ2-1, with 14 bases fitting TRBD2. Trimming at V came to 5 bases and at J to 0 bases, leaving 9 bases not matched to a gene. CDR3 size: 19 residues. CDR1 is SEHNR, CDR2 FQNEAQ, per germline (reference sequence). CDR3: CASSPRLAGGRSSYNEQFF. For the CDR3, the DNA is TGTGCCAGCAGCCCAAGACTAGCGGGAGGGCGGAGCTCCTACAATGAGCAGTTCTTC.

J is TRBJ2-1 and V is TRBV7-2, with 12 positions matching TRBD1. The CDR3 has 15 amino acids. The V segment lost 7 bases and the J segment 6 bases; nucleotides outside the gene matches: 7. CDR1 and CDR2 from the germline V gene are SGHTA and FQGNSA. The chain's CDR3 is CASIDPGQGANEQFF. CDR3 nucleotides: TGTGCCAGCATCGACCCGGGACAGGGGGCCAATGAGCAGTTCTTC.

The J gene is TRBJ2-2, the V gene TRBV5-1; unclear D gene. The CDR3 loop spans 16 amino acids. Trimming removed 4 bases from V and 1 base from J, with 14 bases in between. Looked up from germline, CDR1 is SGHRS and CDR2 is YFSETQ. The CDR3, as DNA: TGCGCCAGCAGCCTTCCCGCTTGGCTGAACACCGGGGAGCTGTTTTTT. It specifies CASSLPAWLNTGELFF. Based on the CDR3 plus reference TRBV5-1 and TRBJ2-2, the full variable domain is KAGVTQTPRYLIKTRGQQVTLSCSPISGHRSVSWYQQTPGQGLQFLFEYFSETQRNKGNFPGRFSGRQFSNSRSEMNVSTLELGDSALYLCASSLPAWLNTGELFFGEGSRLTVL.

The chain has TRBV27 and TRBJ2-1, with 8 bases lining up with TRBD1. J was trimmed by 3 bases and V by 5 bases; bases with no gene match: 9. The CDR3 extends over 16 amino acids. CDR1 is MNHEY and CDR2 is SMNVEV in the germline V gene (reference sequence). This CDR3 reads CASSTGRDRGYNEQFF. As DNA, the CDR3 is TGTGCCAGCAGTACTGGACGCGACAGGGGCTACAATGAGCAGTTCTTC.

The gene calls are TRBV5-4 and TRBJ1-4, with 11 bases matching TRBD1. The junction had 5 bases not matched to a gene; V was cut back by 6 bases and J by 7 bases. The CDR3 covers 14 residues. Germline-derived CDR1 and CDR2 are SGHNT and YYREEE (reference sequence). The CDR3 DNA is TGTGCCAGCAACCCGGACAGGGGGCCTGAAAAACTGTTTTTT. Translating gives CASNPDRGPEKLFF.

The chain has TRBV29-1 and TRBJ2-1; possibly TRBD1 or TRBD2 for D (5 bases each). Germline CDR1 reads SQVTM; CDR2 reads ANQGSEA. This CDR3 is 14 amino acids long. Trimming removed 4 bases from V and 4 bases from J, with 14 bases in between. As DNA, the CDR3 is TGCAGCGTTGCGGACCGGTGGGGGTACAATGAGCAGTTCTTC. This encodes CSVADRWGYNEQFF.

CDR3 sequence: CASSFFAGGSYNEQFF. The CDR3 DNA reads TGTGCCAGCAGCTTTTTCGCAGGGGGCTCCTACAATGAGCAGTTCTTC. The chain couples TRBV11-2 to TRBJ2-1; 7 positions match TRBD1. There are 16 residues in the CDR3. The germline gives CDR1 SGHAT, CDR2 FQNNGV. J was trimmed by 0 bases and V by 3 bases; bases with no gene match: 5.

V is TRBV6-6 and J is TRBJ1-2; the D gene is possibly TRBD1 (6 bases). The CDR3 length is 16 residues. Trimming took off 6 bases at V and 7 bases at J, with 24 bases between the two ends. Germline CDR1 and CDR2: MNHNY and SVGAGI (reference sequence). The CDR3 coding sequence is TGTGCCAGCAGCCATCTTCGGGACACCCCCCAGTTTGGCTACACCTTC. Its protein product is CASSHLRDTPQFGYTF.

This chain uses TRBV5-4 with TRBJ2-7; tentatively, D is TRBD1 or TRBD2 (6 bases each). The germline CDR1 and CDR2 sequences are SGHNT and YYREEE (reference sequence). The CDR3 extends over 16 amino acids. Trimming took 2 bases from V and 3 from J, leaving 18 bases between them. This CDR3 reads CASSFGARGLNYEQYF. The CDR3 DNA sequence: TGTGCCAGCAGCTTTGGGGCACGGGGGCTGAACTACGAGCAGTACTTC.

The table lists this clone with a few counts. Other DNA sequences in the same sample also yield this CDR3. The chain links TRBV30 to TRBJ2-7; the D is unclear. Germline-derived CDR1 and CDR2 are GTSNPN and SVGIG (reference sequence). V lost 0 bases to trimming and J lost 3 bases, with 6 bases between them. The CDR3 consists of 12 residues. CDR3 sequence: CAWSVLGYEQYF. The CDR3 DNA reads TGTGCCTGGAGTGTACTGGGCTACGAGCAGTACTTC.

This rearrangement joins TRBV7-2 to TRBJ1-2, with 9 bases fitting TRBD1. Trimming cost V 5 bases and J 4 bases; bases outside gene matches: 14. This CDR3 comprises 17 residues. CDR1 and CDR2 from the germline V gene are SGHTA and FQGNSA. CDR3 region: CASSPGTGLSLSYGYTF. CDR3 DNA: TGTGCCAGCAGCCCCGGGACAGGGTTATCCCTAAGCTATGGCTACACCTTC.

This chain connects TRBV27 to TRBJ2-5; 8 nucleotides match TRBD2. The V and J ends lost 7 bases and 5 bases, in that order; junction bases with no gene match: 12. This CDR3 comprises 15 residues. Germline-derived CDR1 and CDR2 are MNHEY and SMNVEV (reference sequence). The CDR3 sequence: CASKPGGGGGETQYF. CDR3 in DNA: TGTGCCAGCAAACCCGGTGGGGGCGGGGGGGAGACCCAGTACTTC.